A selection of T cell receptor beta chains follows, all from one sample in a study of cytomegalovirus exposure and HLA in healthy donors. TCRdb keeps only in-frame clones here, not all; method: immunoSEQ multiplex PCR. The sample holds tens of thousands of clones, over 90% seen once. Sequenced: PBMCs. These receptors were taken from a young woman in good health and CMV-seropositive. The CDR3 runs from the conserved cysteine through the conserved F or W. A D gene is named only where the DNA matches it firmly. Size is stated for part of the rows, as once, few or many counts, or as a class when the clone is expanded.

V	J	D	size	DNA	CDR3
TRBV30	TRBJ1-6	NA	NA	TGTGCCTGGAGTGTAGACTTTATTACTTCACCCCTCCACTTT	CAWSVDFITSPLHF
TRBV6-6	TRBJ1-1	NA	NA	TGTGCCAGCACTCAACAGGGGAACACTGAAGCTTTCTTT	CASTQQGNTEAFF
TRBV10-2	TRBJ1-1	NA	NA	TGCGCCAGCAGATTGCAGGGTAACACTGAAGCTTTCTTT	CASRLQGNTEAFF
TRBV5-1	TRBJ2-6	NA	NA	TGCGCCAGCAGCCCTCGACAGGGGGCCAACGTCCTGACTTTC	CASSPRQGANVLTF
TRBV5-1	TRBJ1-6	NA	NA	TGCGCCAGCAGCTTGTTGCCAGGGGAAGGCTCACCCCTCCACTTT	CASSLLPGEGSPLHF
TRBV4-3	TRBJ2-1	TRBD1	NA	TGCGCCAGCAGCCAAGCGAGGGGACAGTACAATGAGCAGTTCTTC	CASSQARGQYNEQFF
TRBV6-6	TRBJ1-2	TRBD1	NA	TGTGCCAGCAGTCCGGGACAGGGAAACTATGGCTACACCTTC	CASSPGQGNYGYTF
TRBV5-5	TRBJ2-5	TRBD2	NA	TGTGCCAGCAGCACCCGGGAGGGCCAAGAGACCCAGTACTTC	CASSTREGQETQYF
TRBV6-5	TRBJ1-2	NA	NA	TGTGCCAGCAGCCGCGACAGGCTGGGCTACACCTTC	CASSRDRLGYTF
TRBV7-9	TRBJ2-7	TRBD1	NA	TGTGCCAGCAGGTCTACCGGGACAGGGAATTACGAGCAGTACTTC	CASRSTGTGNYEQYF
TRBV2	TRBJ1-2	TRBD1	NA	TGTGCCAGCAGTGAATTTTATCCGGGACAGGGCCATGGCTACACCTTC	CASSEFYPGQGHGYTF
TRBV5-4	TRBJ2-1	TRBD1	NA	TGTGCCAGCAGCCCACGACAGGGGATGGAGACCTACAATGAGCAGTTCTTC	CASSPRQGMETYNEQFF
TRBV7-8	TRBJ1-4	NA	NA	TGTGCCAGCAGCTCGACAGAGGGGAGGGAAAAACTGTTTTTT	CASSSTEGREKLFF
TRBV7-2	TRBJ2-1	TRBD1	NA	TGTGCCAGCAGCTCTGACAGGGTAGGGAGCTCCTACAATGAGCAGTTCTTC	CASSSDRVGSSYNEQFF
TRBV6-6	TRBJ1-5	TRBD1	NA	TGTGCCAGCAAATGGACAGGGGATCAGCCCCAGCATTTT	CASKWTGDQPQHF
TRBV10-2	TRBJ2-5	TRBD2	NA	TGCGCCAGCAAAAGGACTAGCGGGTATCAAGAGACCCAGTACTTC	CASKRTSGYQETQYF
TRBV7-9	TRBJ2-5	NA	once	TGTGCCAGCAGCCATGCCGGGACACAAGAGACCCAGTACTTC	CASSHAGTQETQYF
TRBV4-2	TRBJ2-7	TRBD2	NA	TGTGCCAGCAGCCAACATCTAGCGGGGGGGGCCTACGAGCAGTACTTC	CASSQHLAGGAYEQYF
TRBV11-3	TRBJ2-2	NA	NA	TGTGCCAGCAGCTCACAGGATACGAACACCGGGGAGCTGTTTTTT	CASSSQDTNTGELFF
TRBV5-1	TRBJ2-6	NA	NA	TGCGCCAGCAGCTTGGTAGGGGCTTCTGGGGCCAACGTCCTGACTTTC	CASSLVGASGANVLTF
TRBV5-1	TRBJ2-2	TRBD1	NA	TGCGCCAGCAGCTCGACAGGGGCCGACACCGGGGAGCTGTTTTTT	CASSSTGADTGELFF
TRBV28	TRBJ1-1	TRBD1	few	TGTGCCAGCACCTCGGGACAGCTCGTGAACACTGAAGCTTTCTTT	CASTSGQLVNTEAFF
TRBV6-5	TRBJ1-6	NA	NA	TGTGCCAGCAGTAGGACAGAAGCAAATTCACCCCTCCACTTT	CASSRTEANSPLHF
TRBV27	TRBJ1-1	NA	NA	TGTGCCAGCAGTTTAGTCCCAGCTAGGAACACTGAAGCTTTCTTT	CASSLVPARNTEAFF
TRBV5-1	TRBJ2-1	TRBD1	NA	TGCGCCAGCAGCCGGGACAGGGGCGGCAATGAGCAGTTCTTC	CASSRDRGGNEQFF
TRBV5-5	TRBJ1-4	NA	NA	TGTGCCAGCAGCCAGGGGTTGGCTAATGAAAAACTGTTTTTT	CASSQGLANEKLFF
TRBV5-4	TRBJ1-2	TRBD1	NA	TGTGCCAGCAGCTATGAAGACAGGGAGGAATGGTATGGCTACACCTTC	CASSYEDREEWYGYTF